This is a list of T cell receptor beta chains from one sample in a study of shared clonotypes between healthy human individuals. TCRdb's table, derived via immunoSEQ multiplex PCR, lists solely in-frame clones and lacks some. The sample has about 2.4 million clones, around nine tenths seen once. The material sequenced was naive CD4+ T cells sorted from blood. The origin of the receptors is a man aged 18 to 30 in good health. CDR3s include the opening cysteine and the closing phenylalanine or tryptophan. A D gene is named only where the DNA matches it firmly. Clone size is not always given. Where it is, it says once, few, many or a class for expanded clones.

clone size	V gene	J gene	D gene	CDR3 protein	CDR3 DNA
NA	TRBV19	TRBJ2-7	TRBD1	CASSSTGAGYEQYF	TGTGCCAGTAGTTCGACAGGGGCGGGCTACGAGCAGTACTTC
NA	TRBV5-5	TRBJ2-3	NA	CASSFQQVDTQYF	TGTGCCAGCAGCTTTCAGCAGGTAGATACGCAGTATTTT
NA	TRBV6-1	TRBJ1-2	NA	CASSDTSYGYTF	TGTGCCAGCAGTGATACGAGCTATGGCTACACCTTC
NA	TRBV5-1	TRBJ1-4	NA	CASSPEPGLNEKLFF	TGCGCCAGCAGCCCGGAACCAGGGTTAAATGAAAAACTGTTTTTT
NA	TRBV6-1	TRBJ1-3	NA	CASQMSSGNTIYF	TGTGCCAGCCAGATGTCCTCTGGAAACACCATATATTTT
NA	TRBV10-3	TRBJ1-5	NA	CAISEGRDQPQHF	TGTGCCATCAGTGAGGGTAGAGATCAGCCCCAGCATTTT
NA	TRBV5-3	TRBJ1-1	NA	CARSFKSENDGHTEAFF	TGTGCCAGAAGCTTCAAGTCGGAAAACGACGGGCACACTGAAGCTTTCTTT
NA	TRBV11-3	TRBJ2-5	TRBD2	CASSPNYGSGSGETQYF	TGTGCCAGCAGCCCCAACTATGGTAGCGGGAGCGGAGAGACCCAGTACTTC
NA	TRBV19	TRBJ2-1	NA	CASGAGRDNKNEQFF	TGTGCCAGTGGGGCAGGCAGGGACAATAAGAATGAGCAGTTCTTC
NA	TRBV6-1	TRBJ2-1	TRBD2	CASQRGDNEQFF	TGTGCCAGCCAACGGGGGGACAATGAGCAGTTCTTC
NA	TRBV29-1	TRBJ2-3	TRBD1	CSVEDGTGVFFADTQYF	TGCAGCGTTGAAGATGGGACAGGGGTATTTTTCGCAGATACGCAGTATTTT
NA	TRBV5-6	TRBJ1-1	NA	CASSLGGHSTEAFF	TGTGCCAGCAGCTTGGGAGGACACAGCACTGAAGCTTTCTTT
NA	TRBV15	TRBJ1-6	NA	CATSRRWPQNNSPLHF	TGTGCCACCAGCAGGAGATGGCCACAGAATAATTCACCCCTCCACTTT
NA	TRBV2	TRBJ2-7	TRBD2	CASSVGLAGVRYF	TGTGCCAGCAGTGTTGGATTAGCGGGGGTAAGGTACTTC
NA	TRBV11-2	TRBJ1-1	NA	CASSPRTAVEAFF	TGTGCCAGCAGCCCACGGACGGCCGTTGAAGCTTTCTTT
NA	TRBV5-1	TRBJ2-1	TRBD1	CASSLYRGQNEQFF	TGCGCCAGCAGCTTGTACAGGGGGCAGAATGAGCAGTTCTTC
NA	TRBV4-3	TRBJ2-3	TRBD2	CASSQALAGATDTQYF	TGCGCCAGCAGCCAGGCACTAGCGGGAGCAACGGATACGCAGTATTTT
once	TRBV6-5	TRBJ1-6	NA	CASSPEGSPLHF	TGTGCCAGCAGCCCCGAGGGCTCACCCCTCCACTTT
NA	TRBV30	TRBJ2-1	NA	CAWSGASEQFF	TGTGCCTGGAGTGGAGCATCTGAGCAGTTCTTC
NA	TRBV6-5	TRBJ1-3	NA	CASSSGHYSSGNTIYF	TGTGCCAGCAGTTCAGGACACTACTCCTCTGGAAACACCATATATTTT
few	TRBV20-1	TRBJ1-2	NA	CSATSNYGYTF	TGCAGTGCTACTAGTAACTATGGCTACACCTTC
NA	TRBV5-1	TRBJ2-1	TRBD1	CASSLTGLYNEQFF	TGCGCCAGCTCTCTGACAGGGCTATACAATGAGCAGTTCTTC
NA	TRBV7-2	TRBJ2-5	TRBD2	CASSFRRLAGEETQYF	TGTGCCAGCAGCTTCCGTCGGCTAGCGGGAGAGGAGACCCAGTACTTC
NA	TRBV18	TRBJ2-4	TRBD1	CASSFDRGIQYF	TGTGCCAGCTCGTTCGACAGGGGGATTCAGTACTTC
NA	TRBV9	TRBJ2-5	NA	CASSVGQAQETQYF	TGTGCCAGCAGCGTAGGGCAGGCCCAAGAGACCCAGTACTTC
few	TRBV19	TRBJ1-5	TRBD1	CASSTTGIWTNQPQHF	TGTGCCAGTAGTACGACAGGGATTTGGACTAATCAGCCCCAGCATTTT
NA	TRBV10-3	TRBJ2-5	NA	CAISESTGGLKGTQYF	TGTGCCATCAGTGAGTCAACCGGGGGTCTAAAAGGGACCCAGTACTTC
NA	TRBV7-8	TRBJ2-6	NA	CASSFADNSGANVLTF	TGTGCCAGCAGCTTTGCAGACAACTCTGGGGCCAACGTCCTGACTTTC
NA	TRBV7-6	TRBJ2-2	TRBD1	CASSLGQVHTGELFF	TGTGCCAGCAGCTTGGGACAGGTACACACCGGGGAGCTGTTTTTT
NA	TRBV5-1	TRBJ1-1	NA	CASSLTKDTEAFF	TGCGCCAGCAGCTTAACTAAGGACACTGAAGCTTTCTTT
NA	TRBV5-1	TRBJ2-5	TRBD1	CASSVNTGEETQYF	TGCGCCAGCAGCGTCAATACAGGGGAAGAGACCCAGTACTTC
NA	TRBV6-1	TRBJ1-6	TRBD1	CASSVQGLNSPLHF	TGTGCCAGCAGTGTACAGGGGCTAAATTCACCCCTCCACTTT
NA	TRBV28	TRBJ1-2	NA	CASSTGTGYTF	TGTGCCAGCAGTACAGGGACTGGCTACACCTTC
NA	TRBV7-3	TRBJ1-2	NA	CASSLNKGGPVYTF	TGTGCCAGCAGCTTAAACAAGGGTGGGCCCGTCTACACCTTC
NA	TRBV6-5	TRBJ1-3	NA	CASSYTRDGGNTIYF	TGTGCCAGCAGTTACACCCGGGACGGAGGAAACACCATATATTTT
NA	TRBV6-6	TRBJ1-2	TRBD1	CASSPGLDRASYTF	TGTGCCAGCAGCCCCGGGTTGGACAGGGCGAGCTACACCTTC
NA	TRBV6-5	TRBJ1-4	NA	CASSYVAPPGEKLFF	TGTGCCAGCAGTTACGTAGCACCCCCGGGGGAAAAACTGTTTTTT
NA	TRBV4-1	TRBJ1-5	TRBD1	CASSHPDRDNSNQPQHF	TGCGCCAGCAGCCACCCGGACAGGGATAATAGCAATCAGCCCCAGCATTTT
NA	TRBV7-9	TRBJ1-5	TRBD1	CASSLDSQGTGPQHF	TGTGCCAGCAGCTTGGACTCACAGGGGACGGGGCCCCAGCATTTT